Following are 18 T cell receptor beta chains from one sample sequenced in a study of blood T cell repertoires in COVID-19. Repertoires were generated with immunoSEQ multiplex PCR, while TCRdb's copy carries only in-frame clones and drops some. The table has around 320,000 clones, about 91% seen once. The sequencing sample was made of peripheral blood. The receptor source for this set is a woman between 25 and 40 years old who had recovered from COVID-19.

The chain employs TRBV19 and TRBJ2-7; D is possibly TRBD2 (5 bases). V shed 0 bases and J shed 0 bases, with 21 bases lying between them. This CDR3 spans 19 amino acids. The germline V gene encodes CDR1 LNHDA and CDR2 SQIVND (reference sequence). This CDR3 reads CASSIDSQHGRTGSYEQYF. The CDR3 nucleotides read TGTGCCAGTAGTATAGATTCCCAACACGGCCGGACTGGCTCCTACGAGCAGTACTTC.

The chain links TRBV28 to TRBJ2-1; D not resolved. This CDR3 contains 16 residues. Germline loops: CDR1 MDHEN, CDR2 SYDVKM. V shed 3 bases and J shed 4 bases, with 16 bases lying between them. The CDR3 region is CASSLAGPTPYNEQFF. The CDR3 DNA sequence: TGTGCCAGCAGTTTGGCAGGTCCTACCCCGTACAATGAGCAGTTCTTC.

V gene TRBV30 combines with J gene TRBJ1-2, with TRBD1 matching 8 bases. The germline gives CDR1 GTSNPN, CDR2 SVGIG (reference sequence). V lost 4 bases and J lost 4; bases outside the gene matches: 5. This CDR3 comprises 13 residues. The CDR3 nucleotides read TGTGCCTGGACAGGGGGCGTTCGCTATGGCTACACCTTC. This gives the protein CAWTGGVRYGYTF.

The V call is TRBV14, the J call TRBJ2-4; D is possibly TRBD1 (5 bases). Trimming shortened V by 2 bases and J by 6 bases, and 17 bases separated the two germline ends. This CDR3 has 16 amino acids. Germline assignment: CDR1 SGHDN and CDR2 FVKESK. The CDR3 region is CASSQTLGHRVNIQYF. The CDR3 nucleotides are TGTGCCAGCAGCCAAACTTTAGGACATCGGGTAAACATTCAGTACTTC.

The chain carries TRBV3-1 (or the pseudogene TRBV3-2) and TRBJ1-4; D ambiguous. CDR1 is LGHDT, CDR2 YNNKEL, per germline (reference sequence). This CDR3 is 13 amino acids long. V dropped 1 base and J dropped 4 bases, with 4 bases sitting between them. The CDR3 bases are TGTGCCAGCAGCCAAGTCGTTAATGAAAAACTGTTTTTT. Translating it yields CASSQVVNEKLFF.

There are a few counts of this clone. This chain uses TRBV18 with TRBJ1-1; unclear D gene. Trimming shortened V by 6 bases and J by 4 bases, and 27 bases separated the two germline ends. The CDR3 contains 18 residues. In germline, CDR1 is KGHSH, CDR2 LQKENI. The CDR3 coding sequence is TGTGCCAGCTCTATAAACCCGGCCTATTCCACAGCGGGCACTGAAGCTTTCTTT. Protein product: CASSINPAYSTAGTEAFF.

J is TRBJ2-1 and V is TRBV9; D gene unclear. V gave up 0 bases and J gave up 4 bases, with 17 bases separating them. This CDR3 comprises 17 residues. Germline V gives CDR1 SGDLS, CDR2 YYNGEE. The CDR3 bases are TGTGCCAGCAGCGTAGGGAGCCCAAACTTAGGATACAATGAGCAGTTCTTC. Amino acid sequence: CASSVGSPNLGYNEQFF.

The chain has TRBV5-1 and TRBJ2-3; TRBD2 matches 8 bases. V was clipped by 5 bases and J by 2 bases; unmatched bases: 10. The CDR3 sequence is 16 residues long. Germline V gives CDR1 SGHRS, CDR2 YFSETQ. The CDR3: CASSPVGRGATDTQYF. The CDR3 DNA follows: TGCGCCAGCAGTCCCGTCGGGAGGGGCGCCACAGATACGCAGTATTTT.

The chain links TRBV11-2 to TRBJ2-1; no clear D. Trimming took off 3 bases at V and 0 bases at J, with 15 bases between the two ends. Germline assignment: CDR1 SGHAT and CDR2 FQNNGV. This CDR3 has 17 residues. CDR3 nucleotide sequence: TGTGCCAGCAGCTTGAGGATGGCTGCGAGCTCCTACAATGAGCAGTTCTTC. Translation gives CASSLRMAASSYNEQFF.

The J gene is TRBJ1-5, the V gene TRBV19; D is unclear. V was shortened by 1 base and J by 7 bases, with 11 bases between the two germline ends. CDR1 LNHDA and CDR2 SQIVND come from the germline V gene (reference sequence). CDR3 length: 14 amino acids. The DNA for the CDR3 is TGTGCCAGTAGTATAGGGGCTCGTGGACAGCCCCAGCATTTT. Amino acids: CASSIGARGQPQHF.

The CDR3 reads CASSRTQTGWENIQYF. The CDR3 DNA reads TGTGCCAGCAGCCGGACTCAGACAGGGTGGGAAAACATTCAGTACTTC. V is TRBV3-1 (or the pseudogene TRBV3-2) and J is TRBJ2-4; 7 bases line up with TRBD1. The V gene's germline CDR1 is LGHDT and CDR2 YNNKEL (reference sequence). The CDR3 is 16 amino acids. With V trimmed by 4 bases and J by 5 bases, 11 bases remained unmatched.

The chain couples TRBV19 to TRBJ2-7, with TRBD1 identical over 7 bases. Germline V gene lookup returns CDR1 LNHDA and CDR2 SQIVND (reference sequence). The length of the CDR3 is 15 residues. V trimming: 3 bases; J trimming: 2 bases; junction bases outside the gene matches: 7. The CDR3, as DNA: TGTGCCAGTAGTATCCAGGGGACAGTTCCCTACGAGCAGTACTTC. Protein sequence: CASSIQGTVPYEQYF.

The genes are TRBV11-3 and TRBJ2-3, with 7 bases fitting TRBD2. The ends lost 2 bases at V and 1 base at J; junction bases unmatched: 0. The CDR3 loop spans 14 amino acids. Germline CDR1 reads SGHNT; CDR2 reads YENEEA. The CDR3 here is CASSLTSGTDTQYF. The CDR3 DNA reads TGTGCCAGCAGCTTAACTAGCGGCACAGATACGCAGTATTTT.

The CDR3 here is CASSPEQFF. CDR3 in DNA: TGTGCCAGCAGCCCGGAGCAGTTCTTC. The V gene is TRBV7-9, the J gene TRBJ2-1; D is ambiguous. Trimming left V 5 bases short and J 10 bases short, with 3 bases between. The germline V gene encodes CDR1 SEHNR and CDR2 FQNEAQ (reference sequence). The CDR3 runs 9 residues.

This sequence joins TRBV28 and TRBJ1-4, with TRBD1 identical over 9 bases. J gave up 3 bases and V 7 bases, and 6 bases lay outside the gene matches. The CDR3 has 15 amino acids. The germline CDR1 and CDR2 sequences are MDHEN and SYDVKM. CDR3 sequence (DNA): TGTGCCAGCAACCTAGGGACAGGGCCTAATGAAAAACTGTTTTTT. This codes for CASNLGTGPNEKLFF. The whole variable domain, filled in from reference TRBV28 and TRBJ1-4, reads DVKVTQSSRYLVKRTGEKVFLECVQDMDHENMFWYRQDPGLGLRLIYFSYDVKMKEKGDIPEGYSVSREKKERFSLILESASTNQTSMYLCASNLGTGPNEKLFFGSGTQLSVL.

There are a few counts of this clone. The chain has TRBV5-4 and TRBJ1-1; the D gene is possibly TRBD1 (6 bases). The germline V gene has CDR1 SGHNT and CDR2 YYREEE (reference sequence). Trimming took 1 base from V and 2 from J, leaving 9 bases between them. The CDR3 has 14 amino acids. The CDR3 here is CASSLPGHNTEAFF. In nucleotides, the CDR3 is TGTGCCAGCAGCTTGCCGGGACATAACACTGAAGCTTTCTTT.

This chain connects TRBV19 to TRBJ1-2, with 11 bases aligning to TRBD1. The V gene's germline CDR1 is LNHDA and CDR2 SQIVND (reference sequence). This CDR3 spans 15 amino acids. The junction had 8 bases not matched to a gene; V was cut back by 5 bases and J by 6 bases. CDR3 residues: CASSFGQGAFHGYTF. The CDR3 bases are TGTGCCAGTAGTTTCGGACAGGGGGCTTTTCATGGCTACACCTTC.

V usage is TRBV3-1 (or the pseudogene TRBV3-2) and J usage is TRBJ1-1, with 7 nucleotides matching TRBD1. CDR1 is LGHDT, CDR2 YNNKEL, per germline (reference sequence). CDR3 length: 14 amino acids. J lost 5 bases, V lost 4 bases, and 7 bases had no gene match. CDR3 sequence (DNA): TGTGCCAGCAGCCGCGGGGACAGTCCGACTGAAGCTTTCTTT. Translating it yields CASSRGDSPTEAFF.